The source of this TCR beta chain is a study of CD8 T cells in ankylosing spondylitis. Only a few counts were recorded for this clonotype. Its antigen is not known. TCRdb passed the 5' RACE reads through MiXCR, listing each CDR3 protein once. The sample records roughly 370,000 distinct CDR3 sequences, about 20% being singletons. General study points: Roughly eight highly homologous variants made up a TCR beta motif that seemed to typify ankylosing spondylitis blood.

Germline V gene sequence: CDR1 SGHTA, CDR2 FQGNSA. With 4 bases removed from V and 4 bases from J, the gap between germline ends came to 17 bases. This CDR3 is 16 amino acids long. The receptor was derived from a male donor with ankylosing spondylitis. The chain combines TRBV7-2 with TRBJ2-1; no clear D. The specimen was blood, either unsorted or a sorted T cell fraction (not recorded which). DNA for the CDR3: TGTGCCAGCAGCTCACTTTATATGACGGAGTACAATGAGCAGTTCTTC. Translation: CASSSLYMTEYNEQFF.